The clone carrying this T cell receptor beta chain came up once. In the original analysis: Researchers report that nucleated cell counts were estimated from reference gene primer amplification. TCRdb keeps only in-frame clones here, not all; method: immunoSEQ multiplex PCR. The DNA was the basis for D and trimming; V, J and clone size are from that table. This table has 49,000 or so clones, approximately 85% appearing once. This entry belongs to a study of blood T cell repertoires in COVID-19. Overall study: Spain, Italy and the United States supplied samples that represented acute and convalescent COVID-19. PBMCs, B-cell-depleted T cells, or T cells were the source of the cDNA or gDNA that made up the material.

Germline-derived CDR1 and CDR2 are MGHDK and SYGVNS. The V gene lost 2 bases and the J gene lost 0 bases, with 8 bases spanning the gap. This CDR3 region has 15 residues. The clonotype was recovered from a woman of 80 years or more with COVID-19, enrolled during active disease. The chain joins TRBV25-1 to TRBJ1-5; D may be TRBD1 (5 bases). The material sequenced was peripheral blood. The chain's CDR3 is CASSEDRVSNQPQHF. The CDR3 nucleotides read TGTGCCAGCAGTGAAGACAGAGTTAGCAATCAGCCCCAGCATTTT. Supplemented by reference TRBV25-1 and TRBJ1-5, the full variable domain reads EADIYQTPRYLVIGTGKKITLECSQTMGHDKMYWYQQDPGMELHLIHYSYGVNSTEKGDLSSESTVSRIRTEHFPLTLESARPSHTSQYLCASSEDRVSNQPQHFGDGTRLSIL.